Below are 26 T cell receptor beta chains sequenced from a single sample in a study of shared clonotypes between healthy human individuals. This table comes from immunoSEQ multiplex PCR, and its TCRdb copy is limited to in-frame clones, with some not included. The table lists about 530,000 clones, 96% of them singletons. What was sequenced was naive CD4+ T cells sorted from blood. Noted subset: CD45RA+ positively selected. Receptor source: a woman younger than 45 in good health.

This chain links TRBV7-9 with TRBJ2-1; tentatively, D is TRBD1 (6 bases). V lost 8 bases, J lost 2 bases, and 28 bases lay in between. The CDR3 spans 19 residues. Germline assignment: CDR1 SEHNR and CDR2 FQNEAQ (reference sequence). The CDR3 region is CASLKRGARGRQTYNEQFF. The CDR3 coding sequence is TGTGCCAGCCTAAAGAGAGGGGCCAGGGGTCGTCAAACCTACAATGAGCAGTTCTTC.

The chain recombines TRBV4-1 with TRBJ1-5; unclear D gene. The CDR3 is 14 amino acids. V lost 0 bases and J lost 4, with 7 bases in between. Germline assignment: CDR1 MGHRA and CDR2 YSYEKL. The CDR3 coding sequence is TGCGCCAGCAGCCAAGAGGCAGAAAATCAGCCCCAGCATTTT. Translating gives CASSQEAENQPQHF.

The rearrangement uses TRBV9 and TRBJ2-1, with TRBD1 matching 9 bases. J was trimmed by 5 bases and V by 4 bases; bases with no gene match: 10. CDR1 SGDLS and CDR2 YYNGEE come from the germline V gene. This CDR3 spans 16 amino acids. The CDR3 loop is CASSPRGGTGNNEQFF. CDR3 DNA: TGTGCCAGCAGCCCTAGAGGGGGGACAGGGAACAATGAGCAGTTCTTC.

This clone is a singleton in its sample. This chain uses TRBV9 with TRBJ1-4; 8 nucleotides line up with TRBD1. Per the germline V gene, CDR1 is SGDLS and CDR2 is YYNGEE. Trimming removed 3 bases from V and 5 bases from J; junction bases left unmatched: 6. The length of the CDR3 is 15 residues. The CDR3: CASSAGQGPNEKLFF. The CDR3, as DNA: TGTGCCAGCAGCGCAGGACAGGGACCGAATGAAAAACTGTTTTTT.

CDR3 in amino acids: CASSRVQSNTIYF. CDR3 coding DNA: TGTGCCAGCTCACGGGTGCAGTCAAACACCATATATTTT. J is TRBJ1-3 and V is TRBV18; D gene ambiguous. Germline CDR1 and CDR2: KGHSH and LQKENI. V was shortened by 4 bases and J by 6 bases, with 10 bases between the two germline ends. The CDR3 is made up of 13 amino acids.

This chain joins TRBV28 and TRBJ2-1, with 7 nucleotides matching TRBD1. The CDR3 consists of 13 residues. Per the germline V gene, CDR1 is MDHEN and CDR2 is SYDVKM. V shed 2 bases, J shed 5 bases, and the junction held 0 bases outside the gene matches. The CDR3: CASSLDRDNEQFF. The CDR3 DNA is TGTGCCAGCAGTTTAGACAGGGACAATGAGCAGTTCTTC.

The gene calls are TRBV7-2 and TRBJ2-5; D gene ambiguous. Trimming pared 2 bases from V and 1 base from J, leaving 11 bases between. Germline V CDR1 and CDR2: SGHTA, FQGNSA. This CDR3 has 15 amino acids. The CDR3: CASSLNNGGQETQYF. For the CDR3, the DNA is TGTGCCAGCAGCTTAAATAATGGCGGCCAAGAGACCCAGTACTTC.

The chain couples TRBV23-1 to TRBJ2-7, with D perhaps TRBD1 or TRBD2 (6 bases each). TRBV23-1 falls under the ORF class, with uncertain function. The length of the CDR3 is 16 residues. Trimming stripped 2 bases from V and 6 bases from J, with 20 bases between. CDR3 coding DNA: TGCGCCAGCAGTCAAATGAGGGGGGACGAGCCTGGCGAGCAGTACTTC. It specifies CASSQMRGDEPGEQYF.

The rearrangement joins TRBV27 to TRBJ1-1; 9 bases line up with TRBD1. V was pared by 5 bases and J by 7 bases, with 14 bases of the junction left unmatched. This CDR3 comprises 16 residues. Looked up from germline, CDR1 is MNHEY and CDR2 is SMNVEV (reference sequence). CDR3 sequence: CASSPQITGTGNEAFF. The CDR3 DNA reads TGTGCCAGCAGTCCACAAATTACCGGGACAGGGAATGAAGCTTTCTTT.

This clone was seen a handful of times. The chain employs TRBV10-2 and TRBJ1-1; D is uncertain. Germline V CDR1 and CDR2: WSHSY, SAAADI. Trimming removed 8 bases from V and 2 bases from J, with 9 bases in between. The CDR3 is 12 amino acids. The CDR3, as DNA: TGCGCCAGCGGACGGGTTAACACTGAAGCTTTCTTT. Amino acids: CASGRVNTEAFF.

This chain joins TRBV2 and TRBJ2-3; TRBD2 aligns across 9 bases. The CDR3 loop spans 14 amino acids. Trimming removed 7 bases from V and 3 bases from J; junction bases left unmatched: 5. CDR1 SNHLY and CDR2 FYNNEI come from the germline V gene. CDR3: CASTASGITDTQYF. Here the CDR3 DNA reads TGTGCCAGCACAGCTAGCGGGATTACAGATACGCAGTATTTT. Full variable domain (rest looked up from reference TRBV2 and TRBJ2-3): EPEVTQTPSHQVTQMGQEVILRCVPISNHLYFYWYRQILGQKVEFLVSFYNNEISEKSEIFDDQFSVERPDGSNFTLKIRSTKLEDSAMYFCASTASGITDTQYFGPGTRLTVL.

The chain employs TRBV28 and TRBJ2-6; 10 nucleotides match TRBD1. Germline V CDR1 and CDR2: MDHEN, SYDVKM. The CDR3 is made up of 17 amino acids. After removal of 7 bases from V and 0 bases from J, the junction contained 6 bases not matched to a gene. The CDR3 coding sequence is TGTGCCAGCACCTCGGGACAGGGGATCTCTGGGGCCAACGTCCTGACTTTC. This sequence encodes CASTSGQGISGANVLTF.

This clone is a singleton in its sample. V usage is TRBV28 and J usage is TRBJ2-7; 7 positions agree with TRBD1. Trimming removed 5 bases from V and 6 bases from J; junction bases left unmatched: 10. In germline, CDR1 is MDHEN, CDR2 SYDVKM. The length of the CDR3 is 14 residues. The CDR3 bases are TGTGCCAGCAGTCCGGGACAGAATGTCGGCGAGCAGTACTTC. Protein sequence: CASSPGQNVGEQYF.

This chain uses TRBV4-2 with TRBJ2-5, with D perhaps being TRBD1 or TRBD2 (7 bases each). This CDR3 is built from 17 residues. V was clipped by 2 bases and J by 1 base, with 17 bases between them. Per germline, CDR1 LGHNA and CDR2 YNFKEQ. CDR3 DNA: TGTGCCAGCAGCCAAAGCGAGAGCAGGGGGGGCCAAGAGACCCAGTACTTC. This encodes CASSQSESRGGQETQYF.

CDR3 loop: CASSFHTANRGSYEQYF. CDR3 nucleotides: TGTGCCAGCAGTTTCCACACGGCAAACAGGGGCTCCTACGAGCAGTACTTC. The chain is built from TRBV28 and TRBJ2-7, with 7 bases that match TRBD1. The CDR3 is 17 amino acids. CDR1 and CDR2 (germline): MDHEN, SYDVKM. The V segment lost 3 bases and the J segment 0 bases; nucleotides outside the gene matches: 11.

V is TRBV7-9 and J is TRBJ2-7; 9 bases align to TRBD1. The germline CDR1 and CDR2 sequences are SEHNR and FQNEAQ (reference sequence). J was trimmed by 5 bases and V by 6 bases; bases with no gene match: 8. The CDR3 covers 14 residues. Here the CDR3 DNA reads TGTGCCAGCAGTCGACAGGGGGGTCCCCACGAGCAGTACTTC. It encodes CASSRQGGPHEQYF.

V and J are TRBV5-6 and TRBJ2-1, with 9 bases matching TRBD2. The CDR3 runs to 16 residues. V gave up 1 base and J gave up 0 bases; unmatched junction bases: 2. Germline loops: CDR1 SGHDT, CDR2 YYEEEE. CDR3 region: CASSLISGSSYNEQFF. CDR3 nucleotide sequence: TGTGCCAGCAGCTTGATTAGCGGGAGCTCCTACAATGAGCAGTTCTTC.

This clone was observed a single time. The CDR3 DNA follows: TGTGCCAGCAGCCAGCCGGGACTAGCGGGAGGGGGGGAGCAGTTCTTC. It is translated as CASSQPGLAGGGEQFF. The chain carries TRBV4-2 and TRBJ2-1; 16 bases are shared with TRBD2. The germline V gene has CDR1 LGHNA and CDR2 YNFKEQ. V dropped 3 bases and J dropped 10; count of bases not matched to a gene: 6. This CDR3 is 16 amino acids long.

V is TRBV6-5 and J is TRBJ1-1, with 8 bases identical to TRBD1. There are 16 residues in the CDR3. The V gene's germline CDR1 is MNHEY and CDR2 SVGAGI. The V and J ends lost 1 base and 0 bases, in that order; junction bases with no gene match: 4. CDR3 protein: CASSYYGTGLNTEAFF. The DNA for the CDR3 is TGTGCCAGCAGTTACTACGGGACAGGTTTGAACACTGAAGCTTTCTTT.

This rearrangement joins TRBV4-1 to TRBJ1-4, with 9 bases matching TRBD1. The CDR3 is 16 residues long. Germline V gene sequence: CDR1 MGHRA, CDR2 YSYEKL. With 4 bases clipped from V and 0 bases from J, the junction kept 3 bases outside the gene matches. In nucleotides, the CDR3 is TGCGCCAGCAGCCGACAGGGGGTCGCAACTAATGAAAAACTGTTTTTT. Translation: CASSRQGVATNEKLFF.

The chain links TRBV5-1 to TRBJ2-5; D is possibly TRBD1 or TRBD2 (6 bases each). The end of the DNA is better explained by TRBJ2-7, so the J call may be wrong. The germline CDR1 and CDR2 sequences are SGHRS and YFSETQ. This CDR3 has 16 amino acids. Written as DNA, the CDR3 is TGCGCCAGCAGCCCGCCAGGGGCGGGGACCTCCTACGAGCAGTACTTC. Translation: CASSPPGAGTSYEQYF.

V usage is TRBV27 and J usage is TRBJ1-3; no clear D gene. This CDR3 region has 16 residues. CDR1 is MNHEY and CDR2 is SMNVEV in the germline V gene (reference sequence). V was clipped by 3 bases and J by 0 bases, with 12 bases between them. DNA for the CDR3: TGTGCCAGCAGTTTGTCTGGACTCATCTCTGGAAACACCATATATTTT. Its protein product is CASSLSGLISGNTIYF.

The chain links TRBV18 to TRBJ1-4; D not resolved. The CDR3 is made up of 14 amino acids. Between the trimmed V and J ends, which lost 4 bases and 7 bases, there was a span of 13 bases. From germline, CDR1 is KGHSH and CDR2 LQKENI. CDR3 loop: CASSLGRGFEKLFF. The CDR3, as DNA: TGTGCCAGCTCACTCGGTCGGGGTTTTGAAAAACTGTTTTTT.

CDR3 DNA: TGTGCCAGCTCGTTTGGGACAGGGCTCACGGATACGCAGTATTTT. Translation gives CASSFGTGLTDTQYF. V is TRBV18 and J is TRBJ2-3, with 9 bases that match TRBD1. Germline loops: CDR1 KGHSH, CDR2 LQKENI. The CDR3 runs to 15 residues. V gave up 6 bases and J gave up 6 bases; unmatched junction bases: 10.

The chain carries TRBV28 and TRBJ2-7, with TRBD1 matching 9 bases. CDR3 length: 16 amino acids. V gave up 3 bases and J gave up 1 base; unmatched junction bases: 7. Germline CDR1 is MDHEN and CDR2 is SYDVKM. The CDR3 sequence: CASSFNYGQGSYEQYF. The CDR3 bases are TGTGCCAGCAGTTTTAACTACGGACAGGGGTCCTACGAGCAGTACTTC.

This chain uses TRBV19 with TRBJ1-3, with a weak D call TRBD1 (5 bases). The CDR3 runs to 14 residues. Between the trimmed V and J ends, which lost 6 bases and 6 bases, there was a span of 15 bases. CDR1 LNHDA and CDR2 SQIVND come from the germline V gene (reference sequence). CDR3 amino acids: CASSAATATNTIYF. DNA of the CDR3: TGTGCCAGTAGCGCCGCGACAGCGACAAACACCATATATTTT.